This T cell receptor (beta chain) is from a study of regulatory T cells in long-lasting Graves disease. This clonotype was recorded at least ten times. Its antigen is unknown. Sequencing libraries for TCR beta were prepared with iRepertoire HTBI primers and Arm-PCR of CDR3 regions. TCRdb reanalysed the multiplex PCR reads using MiXCR and keeps one entry per CDR3 protein. The data contain around 340,000 distinct CDR3 sequences, around a fifth of them seen just once; the ten biggest clones take up less than 30%. This CDR3 comprises 14 residues. The germline CDR1 and CDR2 sequences are LGHDT and YNNKEL (reference sequence). The junction had 6 bases not matched to a gene; V was cut back by 6 bases and J by 3 bases. General study points: With 2,741 shared public clonotypes, persistent patients exceeded new patients, who shared over 850. Preferential use of TRBV28, TRBJ1-2 and TRBJ2-5 was seen in persistent disease. The study found lower TCR diversity in persistent Graves' patients than in newly diagnosed ones.

Time point: persistent/refractory GD, antithyroid drugs over 5 years with positive TRAb. With RNA extracted from PBMCs as input, the TCR library was made. Peripheral blood, nine milliliters of it, was drawn into EDTA tubes. The source was peripheral blood mononuclear cells (PBMCs), collected when the disease was refractory, from a patient treated with antithyroid drugs. V gene TRBV3-1 combines with J gene TRBJ2-7; TRBD1 aligns across 9 bases. The receptor's source is a female donor with Graves disease. The CDR3 here is CASRHPGQGYEQYF. The CDR3 DNA sequence: TGTGCCAGCAGGCATCCGGGACAGGGCTACGAGCAGTACTTC.